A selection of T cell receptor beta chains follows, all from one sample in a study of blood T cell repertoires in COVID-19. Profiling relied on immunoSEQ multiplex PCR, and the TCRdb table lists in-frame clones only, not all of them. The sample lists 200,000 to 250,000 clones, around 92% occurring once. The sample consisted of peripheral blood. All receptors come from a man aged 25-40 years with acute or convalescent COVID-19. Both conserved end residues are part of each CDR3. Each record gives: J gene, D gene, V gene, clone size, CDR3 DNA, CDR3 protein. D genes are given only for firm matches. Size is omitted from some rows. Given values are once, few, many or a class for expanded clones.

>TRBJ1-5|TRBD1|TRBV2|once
TGTGCCAGCACGGGACAGGGGGCTTCCAATCAGCCCCAGCATTTT
CASTGQGASNQPQHF
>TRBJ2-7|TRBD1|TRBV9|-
TGTGCCAGCAGCTCCTCCGGGACAGACTACGAGCAGTACTTC
CASSSSGTDYEQYF
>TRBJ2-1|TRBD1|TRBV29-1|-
TGCAGCGTTGAAGGTGGGACAGGGGGAGGATATGAGCAGTTCTTC
CSVEGGTGGGYEQFF
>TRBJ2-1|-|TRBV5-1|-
TGCGCCAGCAGGTTACCTGGACAGAATGAGCAGTTCTTC
CASRLPGQNEQFF
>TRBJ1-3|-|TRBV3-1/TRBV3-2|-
TGTGCCAGCATGACTCACTCTGGAAACACCATATATTTT
CASMTHSGNTIYF
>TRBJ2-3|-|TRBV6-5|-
TGTGCCAGCAGTTACTCGGGCAGTTTTTCAGATACGCAGTATTTT
CASSYSGSFSDTQYF
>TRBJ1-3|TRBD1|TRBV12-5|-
TGTGCTAGTGGTTCCCTGACAGGGACCGGAAACACCATATATTTT
CASGSLTGTGNTIYF
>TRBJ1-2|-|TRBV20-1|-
TGCAGTGCTAGTAATACCTGGGGGGACTATGGCTACACCTTC
CSASNTWGDYGYTF
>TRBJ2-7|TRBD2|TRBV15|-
TGTGCCACCAGCAGAGATAGAGCGGGAGGCTACGAGCAGTACTTC
CATSRDRAGGYEQYF
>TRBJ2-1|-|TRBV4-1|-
TGCGCCAGCAGCCAAGAGCAGGCGGGGAAAAATGAGCAGTTCTTC
CASSQEQAGKNEQFF
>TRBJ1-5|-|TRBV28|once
TGTGCCAGCAGTAGGATGGGGATCAGGGTTCAGCCCCAGCATTTT
CASSRMGIRVQPQHF
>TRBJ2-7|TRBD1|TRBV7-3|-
TGTGCCAGCAGCCCGGGACAGGGTTTCGACGAGCAGTACTTC
CASSPGQGFDEQYF
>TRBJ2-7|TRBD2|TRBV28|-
TGTGCCAGCAGTTCGCTACTAGCGGGAGGGTACGAGCAGTACTTC
CASSSLLAGGYEQYF
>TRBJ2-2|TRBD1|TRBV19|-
TGTGCCAGTACTGTGGACAGGGTTTATTCCTCGAACACCGGGGAGCTGTTTTTT
CASTVDRVYSSNTGELFF
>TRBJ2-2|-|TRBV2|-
TGTGCCAGCAGGGCACAGCCCGGCACCGGGGAGCTGTTTTTT
CASRAQPGTGELFF
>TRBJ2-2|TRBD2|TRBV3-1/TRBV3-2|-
TGTGCCAGCAGCCAAGGACTAGCGGTCGGGGAGCTGTTTTTT
CASSQGLAVGELFF
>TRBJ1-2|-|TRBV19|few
TGTGCCAGTAGACAAGACAGTCGCCCCTCCTATGGCTACACCTTC
CASRQDSRPSYGYTF
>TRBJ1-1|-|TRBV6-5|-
TGTGCCAGCAGTTACTCGTTAGCGGGGTACACTGAAGCTTTCTTT
CASSYSLAGYTEAFF
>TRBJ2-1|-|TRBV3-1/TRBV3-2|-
TGTGCCAGCAGCCAATCTGAGAGGTTGGATGAGCAGTTCTTC
CASSQSERLDEQFF
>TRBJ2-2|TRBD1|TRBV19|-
TGTGCCAGTAGTCCCGAACAGGGGGCTGCCGGGGAGCTGTTTTTT
CASSPEQGAAGELFF